This section outlines one T cell receptor beta chain sequence together with its context. Using its own MiXCR run on the 5' RACE reads, TCRdb lists one record per CDR3 protein. The table records 30,000 to 40,000 distinct CDR3 sequences, approximately 3.1% of them present only once. The sample is drawn from a study of spatial heterogeneity in lung cancer. Study-wide context: For the average unique TCR and UMI combination, more than ten occurrences appeared in raw reads.

The germline CDR1 and CDR2 sequences are SGHRS and YFSETQ. V lost 4 bases, J lost 0 bases, and 11 bases lay in between. CDR3 length: 15 amino acids. Time point: sample taken at primary tumor resection. Whole RNA was taken from tumor, nontumor lung or frozen PBMC; it was then sequenced unsorted. This sample comprised normal lung tissue next to the tumor, obtained at surgery. The receptor was derived from a male donor with early-stage non-small cell lung cancer. The V and J genes are TRBV5-1 and TRBJ2-1; tentative D call: TRBD2 (6 bases). CDR3 in amino acids: CASSVDGSSYNEQFF. DNA for the CDR3: TGCGCCAGCAGCGTGGACGGGAGCTCCTACAATGAGCAGTTCTTC.